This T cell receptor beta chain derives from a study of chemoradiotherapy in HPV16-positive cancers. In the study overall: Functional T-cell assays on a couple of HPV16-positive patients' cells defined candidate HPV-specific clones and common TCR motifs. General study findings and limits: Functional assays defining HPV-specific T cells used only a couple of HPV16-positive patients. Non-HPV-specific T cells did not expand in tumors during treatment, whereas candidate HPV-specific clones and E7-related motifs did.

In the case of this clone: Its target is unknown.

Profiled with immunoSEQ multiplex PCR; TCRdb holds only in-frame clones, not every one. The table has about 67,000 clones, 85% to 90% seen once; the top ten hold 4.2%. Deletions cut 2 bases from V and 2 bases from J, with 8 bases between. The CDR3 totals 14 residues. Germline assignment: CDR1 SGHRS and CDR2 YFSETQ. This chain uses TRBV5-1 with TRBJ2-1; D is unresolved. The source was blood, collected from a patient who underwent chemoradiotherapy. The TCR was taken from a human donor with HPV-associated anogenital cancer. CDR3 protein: CASSFGETYNEQFF. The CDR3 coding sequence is TGCGCCAGCAGCTTTGGGGAAACCTACAATGAGCAGTTCTTC.